This TCR beta chain was captured in a study of vaccination and CD4 T cells after COVID-19. Background on the study: Control cultures were given a CEFX pool, an HIV-1 Nef pool, or no peptide. Findings of the study overall: Spike mono-reactivity was found in 304 of the 307 vaccine-specific clones identified in convalescent patients.

This clonotype was seen more than once but under ten times. Antigen specificity is unknown. Treatment of the sample: roughly ten-day PBMC culture with coronavirus spike peptide pools or control peptides (ViraFEST assay). T cells were expanded with peptide pools, and expanded clonotypes were identified by TCR sequencing. Alongside about 10 IU/ml IL-2 and 10 ug/ml peptide pools, PBMCs were cultured at approximately 2 million per well. Germline V gene lookup returns CDR1 MNHNS and CDR2 SASEGT. V lost 6 bases and J 5 bases, leaving 16 bases between the germline ends. The CDR3 covers 14 residues. The assay that was used to sequence DNA from cultured CD4+ T cells was the Oncomine TCR Beta short-read assay. TCRdb independently ran MiXCR on the PCR reads; one entry per CDR3 protein. The sample records 22,000 or so distinct CDR3 sequences, less than 35% being singletons.

The specimen sequenced was cultured CD4+ T cells from blood. The receptor was isolated from a human donor with COVID-19. The chain is built from TRBV6-1 and TRBJ1-1; perhaps TRBD1 as D (6 bases). CDR3 residues: CASRKGQPGTEAFF. In nucleotides, the CDR3 is TGTGCCAGCAGAAAGGGACAACCGGGGACTGAAGCTTTCTTT.